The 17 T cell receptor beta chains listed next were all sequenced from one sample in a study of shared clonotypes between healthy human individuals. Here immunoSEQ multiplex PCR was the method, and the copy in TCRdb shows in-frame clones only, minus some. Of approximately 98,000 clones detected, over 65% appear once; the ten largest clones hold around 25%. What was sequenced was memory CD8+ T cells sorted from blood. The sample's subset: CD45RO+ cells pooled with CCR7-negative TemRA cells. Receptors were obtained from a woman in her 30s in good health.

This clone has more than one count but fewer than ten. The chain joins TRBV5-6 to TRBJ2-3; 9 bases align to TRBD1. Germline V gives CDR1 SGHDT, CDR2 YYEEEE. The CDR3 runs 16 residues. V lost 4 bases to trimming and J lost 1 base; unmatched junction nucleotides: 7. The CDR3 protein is CASSHRTGAGTDTQYF. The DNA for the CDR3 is TGTGCCAGCAGCCATCGGACAGGGGCAGGCACAGATACGCAGTATTTT.

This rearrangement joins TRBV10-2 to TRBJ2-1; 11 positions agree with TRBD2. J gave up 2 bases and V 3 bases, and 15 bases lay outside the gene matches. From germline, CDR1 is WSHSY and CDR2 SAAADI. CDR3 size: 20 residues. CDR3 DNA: TGCGCCAGCAGTGATTGGGGGGGGCTAGCGGGAGGTAGTCCCTACAATGAGCAGTTCTTC. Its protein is CASSDWGGLAGGSPYNEQFF.

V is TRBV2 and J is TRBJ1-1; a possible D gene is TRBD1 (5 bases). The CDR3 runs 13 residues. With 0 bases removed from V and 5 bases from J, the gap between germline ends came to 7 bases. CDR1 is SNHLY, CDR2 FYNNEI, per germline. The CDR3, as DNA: TGTGCCAGCAGTGAAGCATACAGGACTGAAGCTTTCTTT. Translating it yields CASSEAYRTEAFF.

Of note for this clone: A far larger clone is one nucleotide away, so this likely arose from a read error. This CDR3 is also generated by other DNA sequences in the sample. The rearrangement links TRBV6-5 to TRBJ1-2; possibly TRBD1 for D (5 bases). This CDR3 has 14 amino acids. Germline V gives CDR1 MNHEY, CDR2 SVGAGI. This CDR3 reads CASSLQGGADGYTF. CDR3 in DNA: TGTGCCAGCAGTCTCCAGGGAGGGGCTGATGGTTACACCTTC.

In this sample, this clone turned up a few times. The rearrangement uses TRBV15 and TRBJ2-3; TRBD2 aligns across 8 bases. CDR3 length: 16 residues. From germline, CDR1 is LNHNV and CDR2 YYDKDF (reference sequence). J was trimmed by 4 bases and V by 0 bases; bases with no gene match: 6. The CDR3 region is CATSRDRGGGPDTQYF. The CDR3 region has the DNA TGTGCCACCAGCAGAGATCGGGGGGGAGGCCCAGATACGCAGTATTTT. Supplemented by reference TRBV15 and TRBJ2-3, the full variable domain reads DAMVIQNPRYQVTQFGKPVTLSCSQTLNHNVMYWYQQKSSQAPKLLFHYYDKDFNNEADTPDNFQSRRPNTSFCFLDIRSPGLGDTAMYLCATSRDRGGGPDTQYFGPGTRLTVL.

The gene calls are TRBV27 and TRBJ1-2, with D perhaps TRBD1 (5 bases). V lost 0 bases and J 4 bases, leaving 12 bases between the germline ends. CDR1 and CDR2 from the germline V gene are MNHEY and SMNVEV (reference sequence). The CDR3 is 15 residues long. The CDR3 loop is CASSLSGRVGYGYTF. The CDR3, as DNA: TGTGCCAGCAGTTTATCCGGCAGGGTGGGCTATGGCTACACCTTC.

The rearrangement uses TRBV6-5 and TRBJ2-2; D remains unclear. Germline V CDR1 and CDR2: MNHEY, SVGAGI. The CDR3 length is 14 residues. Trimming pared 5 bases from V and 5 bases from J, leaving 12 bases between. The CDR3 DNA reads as TGTGCCAGCAGTACGAATCCAGAAACCGGGGAGCTGTTTTTT. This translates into CASSTNPETGELFF.

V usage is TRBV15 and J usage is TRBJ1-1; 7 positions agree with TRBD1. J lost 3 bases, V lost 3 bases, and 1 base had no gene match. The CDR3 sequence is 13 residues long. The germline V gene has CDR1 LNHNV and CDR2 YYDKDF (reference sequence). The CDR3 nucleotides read TGTGCCACCAGCAGGGGGACAGACACTGAAGCTTTCTTT. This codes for CATSRGTDTEAFF.

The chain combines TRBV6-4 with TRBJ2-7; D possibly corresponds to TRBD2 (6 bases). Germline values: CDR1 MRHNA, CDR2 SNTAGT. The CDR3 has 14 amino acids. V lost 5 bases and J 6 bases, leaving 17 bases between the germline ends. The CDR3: CASSYMEGVGEQYF. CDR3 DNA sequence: TGTGCCAGCAGTTACATGGAGGGTGTGGGCGAGCAGTACTTC.

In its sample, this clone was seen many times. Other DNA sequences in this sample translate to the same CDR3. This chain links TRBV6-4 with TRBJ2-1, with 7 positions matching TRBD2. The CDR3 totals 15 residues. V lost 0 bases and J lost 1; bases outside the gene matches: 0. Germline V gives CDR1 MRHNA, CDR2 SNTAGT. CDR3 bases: TGTGCCAGCAGTGACTCTAGCGGGTCCTACAATGAGCAGTTCTTC. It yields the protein CASSDSSGSYNEQFF.

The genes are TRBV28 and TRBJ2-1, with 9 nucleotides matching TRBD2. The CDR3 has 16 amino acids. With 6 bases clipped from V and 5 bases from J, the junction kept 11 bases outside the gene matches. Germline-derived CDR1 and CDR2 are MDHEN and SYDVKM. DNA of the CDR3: TGTGCCAGCAGCCCCGTGCTAGCGGGATCTAACAATGAGCAGTTCTTC. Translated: CASSPVLAGSNNEQFF.

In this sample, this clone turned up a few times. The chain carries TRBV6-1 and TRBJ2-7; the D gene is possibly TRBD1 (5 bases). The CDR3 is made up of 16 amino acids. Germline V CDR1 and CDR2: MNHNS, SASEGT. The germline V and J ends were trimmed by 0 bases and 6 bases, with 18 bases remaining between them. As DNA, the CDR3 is TGTGCCAGCAGTGAAGCCACAGCAGGGCTCCCATCCGAGCAGTACTTC. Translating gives CASSEATAGLPSEQYF.

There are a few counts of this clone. CDR3 nucleotide sequence: TGTGCCAGCAGCCCATTAGCGGACTCCTACAATGAGCAGTTCTTC. Amino acids: CASSPLADSYNEQFF. This sequence joins TRBV7-9 and TRBJ2-1; the D gene is possibly TRBD2 (6 bases). The germline V gene encodes CDR1 SEHNR and CDR2 FQNEAQ (reference sequence). V was shortened by 5 bases and J by 0 bases, with 11 bases between the two germline ends. This CDR3 spans 15 amino acids.

In DNA, the CDR3 is TGTGCCAGCAGCCAGAGGGGACAGGGAGCGACCCAGTACTTC. Protein: CASSQRGQGATQYF. This chain connects TRBV7-9 to TRBJ2-5, with 9 bases matching TRBD1. The V gene end was trimmed by 5 bases and the J gene end by 7 bases; junction bases not matched to a gene: 8. The CDR3 runs 14 residues. Germline lookup yields CDR1 SEHNR and CDR2 FQNEAQ (reference sequence).

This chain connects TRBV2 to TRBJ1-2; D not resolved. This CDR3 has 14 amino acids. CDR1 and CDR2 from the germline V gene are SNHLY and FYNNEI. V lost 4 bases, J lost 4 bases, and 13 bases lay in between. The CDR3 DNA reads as TGTGCCAGCAGTGCAAGGGTGGATGGCTATGGCTACACCTTC. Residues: CASSARVDGYGYTF.

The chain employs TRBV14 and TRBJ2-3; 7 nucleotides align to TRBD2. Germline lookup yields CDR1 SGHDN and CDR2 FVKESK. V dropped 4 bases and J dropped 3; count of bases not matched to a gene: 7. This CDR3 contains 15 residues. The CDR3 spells CASSRGGSWTDTQYF. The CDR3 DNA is TGTGCCAGCAGCCGCGGCGGGAGTTGGACAGATACGCAGTATTTT.

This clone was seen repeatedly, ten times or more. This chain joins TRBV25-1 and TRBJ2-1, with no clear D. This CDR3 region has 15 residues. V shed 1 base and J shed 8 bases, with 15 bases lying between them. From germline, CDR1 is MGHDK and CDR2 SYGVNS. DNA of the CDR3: TGTGCCAGCAGTGAATCCCGGCCAGGTCTACATGAGCAGTTCTTC. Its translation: CASSESRPGLHEQFF.